The source of this TCR beta chain is a study of T cells in localized non-small cell lung cancer (TCRdb year 2020). Regarding the research as a whole: T cell repertoires of more than 200 early-stage NSCLC patients were analyzed, with tumors being compared against uninvolved tumor-adjacent lungs. The cohort was made up of some 240 treatment-naive NSCLC patients whose localized lung tumors had been resected. The mean age of the NSCLC patients was about 70 years, with about 120 men and around 100 women. The paper as a whole reports these results and caveats: Higher blood T cell density associated with longer overall survival, while higher adjacent-lung clonality associated with shorter survival. Of the top 100 tumor clones, a median of 57 were detected in paired uninvolved adjacent lung; under 35 were also among that lung's top 100. Because the study design was exploratory, TCR variables were selected using unadjusted p-values without false-discovery rate correction. Uninvolved tumor-adjacent lung showed the highest T cell clonality, higher than tumor, which suggests more focused antigenic responses in the uninvolved tumor-adjacent lung. Because multi-region sequencing of the tumors was not done, intratumor heterogeneity could not be ruled out.

The CDR3 spans 14 residues, from the cysteine through the phenylalanine. Only CDR3 DNA remains: 42 bases, in frame from the first base. Per the germline V gene, SGDLS is the CDR1 and YYNGEE is the CDR2. V and J are truncated by 1 base and 5 bases respectively, leaving an intervening sequence of 13 bases. A few counts support this clone. It has no known antigen specificity. The sample holds no much larger clone one base away, and base qualities are not on file. TCR beta CDR3 regions were sequenced from DNA using the immunoSEQ Assay. The study's own analysis went as follows. To compute T cell density, TCR beta template counts were normalized to usable DNA, which was estimated by amplifying housekeeping genes. Richness was estimated using the preseqR package, with extrapolation to 400,000 templates for PBMC samples and to 120,000 templates for tissue samples. Clonality was defined by subtracting Pielou's evenness from one. To identify tissue-enriched TCRs, differential abundance testing was run on productive amino-acid clonotypes with a minimum total count of 5 and an alpha of 0.1. The Jaccard Index and the Morisita Overlap Index were used to quantify repertoire overlap between compartments. TCR beta CDR3s were clustered by GLIPH together with public tetramer-defined viral CDR3s, and at least three viral sequences plus V-gene enrichment were required for viral motifs. The table comes from immuneACCESS by way of TCRdb, which keeps in-frame sequences with V and J called. Part of the clones is missing from these tables; in studies checked, under half for an unresolved V gene and the rest for unknown reasons. The V and J calls and the clone size are those of that table, but D and trimming were determined from the DNA. This sample holds more than 2,000 clones; 30% to 45% were observed only once. The leading ten clones occupy more than 8% of the sample.

Uninvolved adjacent lung was sampled at least 2 cm away from the tumor margin, and two independent pathologists confirmed that the tissue had no atypia. At diagnosis, peripheral blood, uninvolved tumor-adjacent lung and tumor were collected and were preserved as a mix of fresh-frozen and FFPE material. The sequence derives from a female donor of 60 years or more with stage I squamous cell lung carcinoma. The chain uses TRBV9 and TRBJ2-7, with the D gene not confidently named. The material was normal lung tissue next to the tumor, obtained before any cancer treatment. At the DNA level, the sequence is TGTGCCAGCAGCGTACATGCAGGTTCCGACGAGCAGTACTTC. Protein translation: CASSVHAGSDEQYF.